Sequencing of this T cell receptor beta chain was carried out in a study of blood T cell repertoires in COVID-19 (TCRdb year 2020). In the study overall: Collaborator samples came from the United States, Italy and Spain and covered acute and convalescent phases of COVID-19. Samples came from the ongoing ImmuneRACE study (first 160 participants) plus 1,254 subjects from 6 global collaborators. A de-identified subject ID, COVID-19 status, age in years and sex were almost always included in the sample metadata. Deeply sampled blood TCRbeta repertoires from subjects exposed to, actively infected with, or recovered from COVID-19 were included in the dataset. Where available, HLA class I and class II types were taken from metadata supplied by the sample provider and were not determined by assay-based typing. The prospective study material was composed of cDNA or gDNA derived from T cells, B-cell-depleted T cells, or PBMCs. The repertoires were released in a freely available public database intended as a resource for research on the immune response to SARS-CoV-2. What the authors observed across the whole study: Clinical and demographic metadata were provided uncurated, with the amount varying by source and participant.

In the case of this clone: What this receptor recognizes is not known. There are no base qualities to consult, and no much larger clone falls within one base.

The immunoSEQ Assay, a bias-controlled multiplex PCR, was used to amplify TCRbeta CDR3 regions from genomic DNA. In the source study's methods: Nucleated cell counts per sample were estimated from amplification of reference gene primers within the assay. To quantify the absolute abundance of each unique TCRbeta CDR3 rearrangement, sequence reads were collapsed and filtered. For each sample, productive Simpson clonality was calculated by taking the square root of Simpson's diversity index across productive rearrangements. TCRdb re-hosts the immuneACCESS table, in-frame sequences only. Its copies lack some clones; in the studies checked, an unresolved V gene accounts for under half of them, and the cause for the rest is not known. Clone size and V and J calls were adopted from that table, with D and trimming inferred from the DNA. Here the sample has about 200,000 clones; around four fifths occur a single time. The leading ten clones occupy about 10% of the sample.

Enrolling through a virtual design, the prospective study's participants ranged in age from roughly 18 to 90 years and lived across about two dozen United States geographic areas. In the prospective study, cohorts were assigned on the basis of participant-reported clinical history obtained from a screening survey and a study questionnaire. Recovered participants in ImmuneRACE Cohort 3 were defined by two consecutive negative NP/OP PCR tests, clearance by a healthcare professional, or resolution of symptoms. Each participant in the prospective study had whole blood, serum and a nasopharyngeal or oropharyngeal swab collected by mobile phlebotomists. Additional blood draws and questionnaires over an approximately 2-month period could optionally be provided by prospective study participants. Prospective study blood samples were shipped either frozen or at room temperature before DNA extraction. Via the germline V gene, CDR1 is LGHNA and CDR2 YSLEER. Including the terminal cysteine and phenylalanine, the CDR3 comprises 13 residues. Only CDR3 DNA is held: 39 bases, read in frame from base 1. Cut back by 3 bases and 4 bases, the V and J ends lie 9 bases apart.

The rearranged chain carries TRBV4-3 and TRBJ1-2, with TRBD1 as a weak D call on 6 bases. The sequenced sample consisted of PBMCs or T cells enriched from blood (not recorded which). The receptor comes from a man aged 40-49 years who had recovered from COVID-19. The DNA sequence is TGCGCCAGCAGCCAGCAGGGGCCCTATGGCTACACCTTC. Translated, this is CASSQQGPYGYTF.